This entry concerns a single T cell receptor (beta chain). This sample was taken from a study of blood T cell repertoires in COVID-19. CDR3 length equals 16 residues. The germline V gene encodes CDR1 SQVTM and CDR2 ANQGSEA. Trimming removed 4 bases from V and 5 bases from J; junction bases left unmatched: 12. Repertoires were generated with immunoSEQ multiplex PCR, while TCRdb's copy carries only in-frame clones and drops some. The table records approximately 190,000 clones, about 88% of them present only once. The receptor comes from a woman aged 40 to 49 who had recovered from COVID-19. The sample comprised peripheral blood. This sequence joins TRBV29-1 and TRBJ2-1; 9 bases are a match to TRBD2. The CDR3 spells CSVGSGWTSAHNEQFF. The CDR3 DNA sequence: TGCAGCGTTGGCAGCGGGTGGACTAGCGCGCACAATGAGCAGTTCTTC.